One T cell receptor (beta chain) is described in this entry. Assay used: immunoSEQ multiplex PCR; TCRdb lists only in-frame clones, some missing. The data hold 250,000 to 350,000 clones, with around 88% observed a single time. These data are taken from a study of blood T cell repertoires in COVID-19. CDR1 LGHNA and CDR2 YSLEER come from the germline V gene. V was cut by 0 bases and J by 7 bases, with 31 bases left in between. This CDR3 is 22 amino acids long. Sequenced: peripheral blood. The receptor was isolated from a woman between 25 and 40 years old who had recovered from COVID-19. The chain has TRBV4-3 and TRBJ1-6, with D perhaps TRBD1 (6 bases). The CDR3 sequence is CASSQEGPEYRELIRTNSPLHF. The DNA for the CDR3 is TGCGCCAGCAGCCAAGAAGGTCCGGAGTACAGGGAGCTAATACGTACGAATTCACCCCTCCACTTT.